This paragraph covers one T cell receptor (beta chain) sequence. The data are from a study of T cell changes during pregnancy in multiple sclerosis. There are 13 residues in the CDR3. V was pared by 1 base and J by 3 bases, with 7 bases between. The germline gives CDR1 MGHRA, CDR2 YSYEKL. Using immunoSEQ multiplex PCR, the repertoire was profiled, and TCRdb retains in-frame clones only, with some absent. This sample has 50,000 to 55,000 clones; 80% to 95% occur once, and the top ten carry 0.5%. The rearrangement joins TRBV4-1 to TRBJ2-7; D unresolved. The sequence was collected from a female donor with multiple sclerosis, enrolled in a pregnancy study. The starting material was CD4+ T cells from peripheral blood mononuclear cells, obtained in the third trimester of pregnancy. In nucleotides, the CDR3 is TGCGCCAGCAGCCAAGCATCCGGCTACGAGCAGTACTTC. Residues: CASSQASGYEQYF.